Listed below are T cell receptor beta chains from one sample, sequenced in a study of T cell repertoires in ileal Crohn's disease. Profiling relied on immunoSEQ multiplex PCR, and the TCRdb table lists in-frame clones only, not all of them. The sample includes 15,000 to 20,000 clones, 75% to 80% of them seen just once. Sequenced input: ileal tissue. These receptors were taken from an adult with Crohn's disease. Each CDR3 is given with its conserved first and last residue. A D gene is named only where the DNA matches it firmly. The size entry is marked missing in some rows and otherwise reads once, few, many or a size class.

cdr3_nt: TGTGCCAGCAGCAAAGTTATGTGGGACAGGGGCCTCAGCATGAACACTGAAGCTTTCTTT
cdr3_aa: CASSKVMWDRGLSMNTEAFF
d_call: .
clone_size: .
v_call: TRBV21-1
j_call: TRBJ1-1

cdr3_nt: TGTGCCAGCAGCTCTCCTAGGGACTTTGGAGGTGAAGCTTTCTTT
cdr3_aa: CASSSPRDFGGEAFF
d_call: .
clone_size: few
v_call: TRBV7-9
j_call: TRBJ1-1

cdr3_nt: TGTGCCAGCAGTGGGGGGCCATCAACTAATGAAAAACTGTTTTTT
cdr3_aa: CASSGGPSTNEKLFF
d_call: .
clone_size: .
v_call: TRBV6-1
j_call: TRBJ1-4

cdr3_nt: TGCGCCAGCAGCTTGGCCGAACAAATTTACAATGAGCAGTTCTTC
cdr3_aa: CASSLAEQIYNEQFF
d_call: .
clone_size: .
v_call: TRBV5-1
j_call: TRBJ2-1

cdr3_nt: TGTGCCAGCAGTCTCATGGGGCGGATCGAAGGGTATGGCTACACCTTC
cdr3_aa: CASSLMGRIEGYGYTF
d_call: .
clone_size: .
v_call: TRBV27
j_call: TRBJ1-2

cdr3_nt: TGTGCCAGCAGTGACTCGAGGACAGGGGGCAATGAGCAGTTCTTC
cdr3_aa: CASSDSRTGGNEQFF
d_call: TRBD1
clone_size: once
v_call: TRBV6-4
j_call: TRBJ2-1

cdr3_nt: TGTGCCAGCAGCAAAGAAGGTGTAAGGCGAGGAGCGGCAGATACGCAGTATTTT
cdr3_aa: CASSKEGVRRGAADTQYF
d_call: .
clone_size: .
v_call: TRBV7-2
j_call: TRBJ2-3

cdr3_nt: TGTGCCAGCAGCACAACAGGGGGTTACGAGCAGTACTTC
cdr3_aa: CASSTTGGYEQYF
d_call: TRBD1
clone_size: .
v_call: TRBV5-6
j_call: TRBJ2-7

cdr3_nt: TGCGCCAGCAGCCAAGACAGCGGCAGGGCCGGGGAGCTGTTTTTT
cdr3_aa: CASSQDSGRAGELFF
d_call: .
clone_size: .
v_call: TRBV4-1
j_call: TRBJ2-2

cdr3_nt: TGTGCCAGCAGCGGTAGCGGGAGTACGCAGTATTTT
cdr3_aa: CASSGSGSTQYF
d_call: TRBD2
clone_size: .
v_call: TRBV7-3
j_call: TRBJ2-3

cdr3_nt: TGTGCCAGCAGCTTGGGGGGCAGCAATCAGCCCCAGCATTTT
cdr3_aa: CASSLGGSNQPQHF
d_call: .
clone_size: .
v_call: TRBV5-4
j_call: TRBJ1-5

cdr3_nt: TGTGCCAGCAGCGTAGGGGTCAACCCCCAAGAGACCCAGTACTTC
cdr3_aa: CASSVGVNPQETQYF
d_call: .
clone_size: .
v_call: TRBV9
j_call: TRBJ2-5

cdr3_nt: TGCGCCAGCAGCCAAGATCCCCGACGGGGGGGCCTAACCGAGCAGTACTTC
cdr3_aa: CASSQDPRRGGLTEQYF
d_call: TRBD2
clone_size: .
v_call: TRBV4-1
j_call: TRBJ2-7

cdr3_nt: TGTGCCAGCAGCTCGCGGGCCACCTACCACCGGGCCTACGAGCAGTACTTC
cdr3_aa: CASSSRATYHRAYEQYF
d_call: .
clone_size: .
v_call: TRBV11-2
j_call: TRBJ2-7

cdr3_nt: TGTGCCAGCAGTTTAAAGGACAGAAAGTCTTTT
cdr3_aa: CASSLKDRKSF
d_call: .
clone_size: medium-sized
v_call: TRBV6-6
j_call: TRBJ1-1

cdr3_nt: TGTGCCAGTGGGACTAGCGGGGGAAACATTCAGTACTTC
cdr3_aa: CASGTSGGNIQYF
d_call: TRBD2
clone_size: .
v_call: TRBV10-3
j_call: TRBJ2-4

cdr3_nt: TGCGCCAGCAGCTTGGGTCAGGGTCCCGACGAGCAGTACTTC
cdr3_aa: CASSLGQGPDEQYF
d_call: .
clone_size: .
v_call: TRBV5-1
j_call: TRBJ2-7

cdr3_nt: TGCGCCAGCAGCCAAGTTCCCGGGGCAACTAATGAAAAACTGTTTTTT
cdr3_aa: CASSQVPGATNEKLFF
d_call: .
clone_size: once
v_call: TRBV4-1
j_call: TRBJ1-4

cdr3_nt: TGTGCCAGCAGTCGTCACACCCGCAATTCACCCCTCCACTTT
cdr3_aa: CASSRHTRNSPLHF
d_call: .
clone_size: .
v_call: TRBV6-6
j_call: TRBJ1-6

cdr3_nt: TGTGCCAGCAGTGAGACAGGGGGAGCGCAGCCCCAGCATTTT
cdr3_aa: CASSETGGAQPQHF
d_call: TRBD1
clone_size: .
v_call: TRBV25-1
j_call: TRBJ1-5

cdr3_nt: TGTGCCAGCAGCTTGGGACTAGCGGGGGCCCTCTTGAATGAGCAGTTCTTC
cdr3_aa: CASSLGLAGALLNEQFF
d_call: TRBD2
clone_size: .
v_call: TRBV5-6
j_call: TRBJ2-1

cdr3_nt: TGTGCCAGCAGTTTGACTAGCGCCTACGAGCAGTACTTC
cdr3_aa: CASSLTSAYEQYF
d_call: TRBD2
clone_size: once
v_call: TRBV6-1
j_call: TRBJ2-7

cdr3_nt: TGCGCCAGCAGCTTGGCCCTAGCGGACGCAGATACGCAGTATTTT
cdr3_aa: CASSLALADADTQYF
d_call: TRBD2
clone_size: .
v_call: TRBV5-1
j_call: TRBJ2-3

cdr3_nt: TGTGCCAGCAGCGATACAGGGGACTATGGCTACACCTTC
cdr3_aa: CASSDTGDYGYTF
d_call: TRBD1
clone_size: .
v_call: TRBV6-5
j_call: TRBJ1-2

cdr3_nt: TGTGCCAGCAACCACCCGACAGGGTATGAGCAGTACTTC
cdr3_aa: CASNHPTGYEQYF
d_call: TRBD1
clone_size: few
v_call: TRBV6-5
j_call: TRBJ2-7

cdr3_nt: TGTGCCAGCTCAGGGACAGGGTCAGACAATGAGCAGTTCTTC
cdr3_aa: CASSGTGSDNEQFF
d_call: TRBD1
clone_size: .
v_call: TRBV18
j_call: TRBJ2-1

cdr3_nt: TGTGCCAGCAGCAGCGCGCGCACAGATACGCAGTATTTT
cdr3_aa: CASSSARTDTQYF
d_call: .
clone_size: .
v_call: TRBV7-2
j_call: TRBJ2-3

cdr3_nt: TGTGCCACCAGCAGAGGTACAGGGGACGTCTATGGCTACACCTTC
cdr3_aa: CATSRGTGDVYGYTF
d_call: TRBD1
clone_size: .
v_call: TRBV15
j_call: TRBJ1-2